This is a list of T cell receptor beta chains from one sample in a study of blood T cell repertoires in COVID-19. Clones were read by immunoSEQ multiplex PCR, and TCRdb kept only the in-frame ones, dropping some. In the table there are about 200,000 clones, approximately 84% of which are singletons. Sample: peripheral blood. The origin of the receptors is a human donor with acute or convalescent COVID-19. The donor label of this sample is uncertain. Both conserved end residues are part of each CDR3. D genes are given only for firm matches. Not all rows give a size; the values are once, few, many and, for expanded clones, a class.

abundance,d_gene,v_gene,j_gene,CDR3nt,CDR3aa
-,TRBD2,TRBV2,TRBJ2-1,TGTGCCAGCTCGATGGGGCTAGCGGGACTGGCACCCTACAATGAGCAGTTCTTC,CASSMGLAGLAPYNEQFF
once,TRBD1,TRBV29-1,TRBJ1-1,TGCAGCGTAGGACAGGGAGGCACTGAAGCTTTCTTT,CSVGQGGTEAFF
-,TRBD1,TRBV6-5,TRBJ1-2,TGTGCCAGCAGCGACAGGGGTAGCTATGGCTACACCTTC,CASSDRGSYGYTF
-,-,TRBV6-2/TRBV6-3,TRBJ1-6,TGTGCCAGCAGTTCCGAAAAGGGGGGGGCCTCCTCACCCCTCCACTTT,CASSSEKGGASSPLHF
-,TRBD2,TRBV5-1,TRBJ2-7,TGCGCCAGCAGGCGGACTAGCGGGGGTGCCGCCTACGAGCAGTACTTC,CASRRTSGGAAYEQYF
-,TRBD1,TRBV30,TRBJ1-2,TGTGCCTGGAGTTTGTTGACAGGGCCTCTCTATGGCTACACCTTC,CAWSLLTGPLYGYTF
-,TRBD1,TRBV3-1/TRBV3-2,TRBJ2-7,TGTGCCAGCAGCCAGGACAGGGGGTTCGAGCAGTACTTC,CASSQDRGFEQYF
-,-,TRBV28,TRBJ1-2,TGTGCCAGCAGTTTAGGCAGAAGTAATGGCTACACCTTC,CASSLGRSNGYTF
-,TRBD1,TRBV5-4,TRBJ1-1,TGTGCCAGCAGCTCTAGGAGGGGGCGTGACACTGAAGCTTTCTTT,CASSSRRGRDTEAFF
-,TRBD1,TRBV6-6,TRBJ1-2,TGTGCCAGCAGTGCTACAGGGGACCATGGCTACACCTTC,CASSATGDHGYTF